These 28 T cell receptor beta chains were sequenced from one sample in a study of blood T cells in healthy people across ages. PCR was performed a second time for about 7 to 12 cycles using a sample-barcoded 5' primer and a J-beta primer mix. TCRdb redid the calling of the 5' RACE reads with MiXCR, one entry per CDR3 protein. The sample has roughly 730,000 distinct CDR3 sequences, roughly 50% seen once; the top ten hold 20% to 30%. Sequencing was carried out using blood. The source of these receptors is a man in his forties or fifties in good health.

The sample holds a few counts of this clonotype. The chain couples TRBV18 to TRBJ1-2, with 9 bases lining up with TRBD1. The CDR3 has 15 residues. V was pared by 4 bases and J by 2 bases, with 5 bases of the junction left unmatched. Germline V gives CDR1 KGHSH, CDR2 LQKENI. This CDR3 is CASSLPGTGNYGYTF. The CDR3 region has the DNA TGTGCCAGCTCACTACCCGGGACAGGGAACTATGGCTACACCTTC.

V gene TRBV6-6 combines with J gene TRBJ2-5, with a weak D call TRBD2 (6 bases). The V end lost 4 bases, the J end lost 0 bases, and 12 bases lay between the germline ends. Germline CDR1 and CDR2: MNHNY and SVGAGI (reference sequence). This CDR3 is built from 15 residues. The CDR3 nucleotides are TGTGCCAGCAGTTTCACCGGGGGTTACCAAGAGACCCAGTACTTC. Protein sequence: CASSFTGGYQETQYF.

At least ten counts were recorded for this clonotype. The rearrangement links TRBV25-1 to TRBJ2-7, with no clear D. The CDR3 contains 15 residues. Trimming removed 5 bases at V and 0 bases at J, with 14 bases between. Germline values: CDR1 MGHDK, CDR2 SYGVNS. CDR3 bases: TGTGCCAGCAGTCCCGATGACCTCAGCTCCTACGAGCAGTACTTC. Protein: CASSPDDLSSYEQYF.

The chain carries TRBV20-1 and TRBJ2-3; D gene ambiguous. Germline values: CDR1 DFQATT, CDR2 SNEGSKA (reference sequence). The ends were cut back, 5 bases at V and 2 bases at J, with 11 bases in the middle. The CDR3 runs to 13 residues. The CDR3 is CSAPYEATDTQYF. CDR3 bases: TGCAGTGCTCCGTACGAAGCCACAGATACGCAGTATTTT.

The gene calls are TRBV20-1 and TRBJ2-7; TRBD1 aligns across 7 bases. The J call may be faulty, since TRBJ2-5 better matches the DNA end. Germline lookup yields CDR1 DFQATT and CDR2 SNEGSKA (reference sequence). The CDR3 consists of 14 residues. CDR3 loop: CSARPDRSRETQYF. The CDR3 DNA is TGCAGTGCTAGGCCGGACAGGTCGAGGGAGACCCAGTACTTC.

CDR3 protein: CASSREEETQYF. As DNA, the CDR3 is TGCGCCAGCAGCCGTGAGGAGGAGACCCAGTACTTC. V is TRBV5-1 and J is TRBJ2-5; D call uncertain. There are 12 residues in the CDR3. Between the trimmed V and J ends, which lost 4 bases and 5 bases, there was a span of 9 bases. The germline V gene encodes CDR1 SGHRS and CDR2 YFSETQ.

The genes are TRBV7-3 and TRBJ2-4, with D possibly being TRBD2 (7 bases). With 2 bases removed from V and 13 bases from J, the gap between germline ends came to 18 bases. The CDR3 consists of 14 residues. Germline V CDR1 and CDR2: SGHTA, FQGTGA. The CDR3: CASSLEGGLGEQYF. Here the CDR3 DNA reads TGTGCCAGCAGCTTAGAGGGGGGGTTGGGAGAGCAGTACTTC. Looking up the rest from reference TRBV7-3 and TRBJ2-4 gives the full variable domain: GAGVSQTPSNKVTEKGKYVELRCDPISGHTALYWYRQSLGQGPEFLIYFQGTGAADDSGLPNDRFFAVRPEGSVSTLKIQRTERGDSAVYLCASSLEGGLGEQYFGAGTRLSVL.

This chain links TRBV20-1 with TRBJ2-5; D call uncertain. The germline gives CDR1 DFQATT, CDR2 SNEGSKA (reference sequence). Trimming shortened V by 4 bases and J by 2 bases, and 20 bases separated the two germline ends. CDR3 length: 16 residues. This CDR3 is CSANELEQQFQETQYF. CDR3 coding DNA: TGCAGTGCTAACGAGTTAGAACAGCAATTTCAAGAGACCCAGTACTTC.

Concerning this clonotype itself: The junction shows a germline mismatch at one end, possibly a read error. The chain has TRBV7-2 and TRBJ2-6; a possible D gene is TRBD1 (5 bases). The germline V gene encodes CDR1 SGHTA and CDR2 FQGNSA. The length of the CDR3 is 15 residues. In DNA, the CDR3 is TGTGCCAGCAGCCTTGGACAACCTGGGGCCAACGTCCCGACTTTC. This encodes CASSLGQPGANVPTF.

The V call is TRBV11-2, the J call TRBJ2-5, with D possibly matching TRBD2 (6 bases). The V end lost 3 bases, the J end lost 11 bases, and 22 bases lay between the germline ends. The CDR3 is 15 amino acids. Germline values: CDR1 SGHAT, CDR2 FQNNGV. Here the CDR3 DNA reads TGTGCCAGCAGCTTGGGACTTCACTCCCTGGATGAGCAGTACTTC. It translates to CASSLGLHSLDEQYF.

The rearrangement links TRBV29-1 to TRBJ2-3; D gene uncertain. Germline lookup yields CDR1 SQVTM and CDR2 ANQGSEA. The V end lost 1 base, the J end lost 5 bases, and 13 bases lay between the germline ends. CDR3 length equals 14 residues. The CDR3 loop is CSVEVALAGDTQYF. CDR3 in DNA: TGCAGCGTTGAAGTGGCACTGGCAGGAGATACGCAGTATTTT.

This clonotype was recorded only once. CDR3 sequence: CASSQWRTSGTHEQFF. In nucleotides, the CDR3 is TGTGCCAGCAGCCAGTGGAGGACTAGCGGGACGCATGAGCAGTTCTTC. The chain links TRBV3-1 to TRBJ2-1, with 12 bases lining up with TRBD2. The trim removed 3 bases at V and 8 bases at J, leaving 8 bases unmatched. This CDR3 comprises 16 residues. Germline lookup yields CDR1 LGHDT and CDR2 YNNKEL (reference sequence).

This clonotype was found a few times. CDR3 residues: CASSPLGRGGNQPQHF. The CDR3, as DNA: TGTGCCAGCAGTCCCCTCGGAAGGGGTGGCAATCAGCCCCAGCATTTT. This chain connects TRBV27 to TRBJ1-5; D may be TRBD1 (5 bases). V lost 5 bases and J 2 bases, leaving 16 bases between the germline ends. The length of the CDR3 is 16 residues. CDR1 and CDR2 (germline): MNHEY, SMNVEV (reference sequence).

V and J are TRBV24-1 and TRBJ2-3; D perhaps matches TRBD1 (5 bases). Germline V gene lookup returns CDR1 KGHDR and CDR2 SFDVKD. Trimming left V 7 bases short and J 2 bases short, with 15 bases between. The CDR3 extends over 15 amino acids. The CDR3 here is CATSVPQDNTDTQYF. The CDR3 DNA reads TGTGCCACCAGCGTTCCACAGGACAACACAGATACGCAGTATTTT.

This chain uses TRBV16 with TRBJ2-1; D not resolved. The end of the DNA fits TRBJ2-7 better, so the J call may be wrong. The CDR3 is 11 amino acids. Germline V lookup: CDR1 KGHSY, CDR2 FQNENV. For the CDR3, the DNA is TGTGCCAGCAGCCCCGTGGGGGAGCAGTACTTC. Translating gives CASSPVGEQYF.

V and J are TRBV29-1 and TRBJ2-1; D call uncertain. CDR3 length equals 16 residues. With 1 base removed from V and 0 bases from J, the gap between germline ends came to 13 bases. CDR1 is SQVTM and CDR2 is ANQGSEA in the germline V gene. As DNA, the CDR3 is TGCAGCGTTGAAGGGCTGCGGTTTGGCTCCTACAATGAGCAGTTCTTC. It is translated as CSVEGLRFGSYNEQFF.

CDR3 region: CASSELGDYNSPLHF. CDR3 coding DNA: TGTGCCAGCAGTGAATTAGGAGACTATAATTCACCCCTCCACTTT. V usage is TRBV2 and J usage is TRBJ1-6; no clear D. V dropped 2 bases and J dropped 3 bases, with 8 bases sitting between them. CDR3 size: 15 residues. Germline loops: CDR1 SNHLY, CDR2 FYNNEI.

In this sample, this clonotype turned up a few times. CDR3 coding DNA: TGTGCCAGCAGTACCGCGGAGGGATATAGCAATCAGCCCCAGCATTTT. Translating gives CASSTAEGYSNQPQHF. The chain links TRBV12-3 or TRBV12-4 to TRBJ1-5; D unclear. V lost 5 bases and J lost 0, with 14 bases in between. CDR3 length: 16 residues.

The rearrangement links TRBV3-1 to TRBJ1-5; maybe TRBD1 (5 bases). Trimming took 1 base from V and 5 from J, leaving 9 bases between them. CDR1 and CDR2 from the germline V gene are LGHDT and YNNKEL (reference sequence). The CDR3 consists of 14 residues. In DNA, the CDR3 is TGTGCCAGCAGCCAAGTGGGGGGGGATCAGCCCCAGCATTTT. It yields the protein CASSQVGGDQPQHF.

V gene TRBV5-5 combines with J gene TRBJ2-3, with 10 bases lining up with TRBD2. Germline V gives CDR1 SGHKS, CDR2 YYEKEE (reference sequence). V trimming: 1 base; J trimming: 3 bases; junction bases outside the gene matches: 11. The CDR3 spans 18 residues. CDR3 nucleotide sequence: TGTGCCAGCAGCTTGACTAGCGGGACACCGATGGGAACAGATACGCAGTATTTT. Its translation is CASSLTSGTPMGTDTQYF. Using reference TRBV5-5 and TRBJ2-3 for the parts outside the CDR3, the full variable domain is DAGVTQSPTHLIKTRGQQVTLRCSPISGHKSVSWYQQVLGQGPQFIFQYYEKEERGRGNFPDRFSARQFPNYSSELNVNALLLGDSALYLCASSLTSGTPMGTDTQYFGPGTRLTVL.

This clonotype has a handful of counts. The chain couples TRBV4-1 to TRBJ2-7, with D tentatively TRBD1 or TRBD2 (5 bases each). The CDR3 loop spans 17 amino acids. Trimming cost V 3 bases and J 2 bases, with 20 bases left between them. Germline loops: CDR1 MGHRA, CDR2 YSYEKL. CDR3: CASSQVSGTGHPYEQYF. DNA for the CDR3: TGCGCCAGCAGCCAGGTATCGGGAACAGGTCATCCCTACGAGCAGTACTTC.

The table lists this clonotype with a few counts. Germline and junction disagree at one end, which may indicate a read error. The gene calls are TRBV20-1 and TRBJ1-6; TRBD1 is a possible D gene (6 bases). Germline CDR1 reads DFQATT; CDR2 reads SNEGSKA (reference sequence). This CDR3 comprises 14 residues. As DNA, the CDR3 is TGCAGTGCCAGAGACACAGGGTATAATTCACCCCTCCACTTT. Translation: CSARDTGYNSPLHF.

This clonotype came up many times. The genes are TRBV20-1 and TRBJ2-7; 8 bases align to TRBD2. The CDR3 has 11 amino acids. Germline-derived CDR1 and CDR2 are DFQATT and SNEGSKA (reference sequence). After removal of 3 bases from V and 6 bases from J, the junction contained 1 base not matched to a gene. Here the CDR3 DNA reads TGCAGTGCTAGCGGGAGGGCCGAGCAGTACTTC. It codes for CSASGRAEQYF.

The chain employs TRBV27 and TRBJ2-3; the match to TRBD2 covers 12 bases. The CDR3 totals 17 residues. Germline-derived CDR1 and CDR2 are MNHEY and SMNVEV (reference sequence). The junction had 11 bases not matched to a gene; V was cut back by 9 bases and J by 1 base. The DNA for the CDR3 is TGTGCCAGTAAACTAGCGGGGGGTCTCACTCGCACAGATACGCAGTATTTT. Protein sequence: CASKLAGGLTRTDTQYF.

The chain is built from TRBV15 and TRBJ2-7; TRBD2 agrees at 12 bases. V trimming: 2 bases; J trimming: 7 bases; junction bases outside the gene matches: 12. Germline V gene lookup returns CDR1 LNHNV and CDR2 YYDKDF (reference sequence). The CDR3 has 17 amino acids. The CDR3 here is CATSRTGRLAGVGEQYF. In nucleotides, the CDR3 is TGTGCCACCAGCAGAACCGGTCGACTAGCGGGAGTTGGGGAGCAGTACTTC.

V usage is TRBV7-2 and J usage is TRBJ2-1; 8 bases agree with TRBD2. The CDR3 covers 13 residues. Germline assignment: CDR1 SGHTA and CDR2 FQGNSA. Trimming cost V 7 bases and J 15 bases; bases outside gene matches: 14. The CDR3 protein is CASTQARREALFF. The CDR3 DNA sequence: TGTGCCAGCACCCAAGCGAGGCGGGAGGCCTTGTTCTTC.

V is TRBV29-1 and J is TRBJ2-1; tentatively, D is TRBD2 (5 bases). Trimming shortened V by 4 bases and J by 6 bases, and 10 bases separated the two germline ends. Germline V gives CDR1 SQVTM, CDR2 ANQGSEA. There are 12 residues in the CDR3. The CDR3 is CSVVKTTNEQFF. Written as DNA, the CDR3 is TGCAGCGTTGTTAAGACTACCAATGAGCAGTTCTTC.

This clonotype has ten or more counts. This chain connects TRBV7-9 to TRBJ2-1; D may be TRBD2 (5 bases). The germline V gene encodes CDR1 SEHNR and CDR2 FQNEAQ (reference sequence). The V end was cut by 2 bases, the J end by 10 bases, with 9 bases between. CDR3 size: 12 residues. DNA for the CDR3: TGTGCCAGCAGCTTAACGGGGTGGGAGCAGTTCTTC. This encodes CASSLTGWEQFF. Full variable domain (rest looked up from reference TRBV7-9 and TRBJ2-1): DTGVSQNPRHKITKRGQNVTFRCDPISEHNRLYWYRQTLGQGPEFLTYFQNEAQLEKSRLLSDRFSAERPKGSFSTLEIQRTEQGDSAMYLCASSLTGWEQFFGPGTRLTVL.